This T cell receptor beta chain was observed in a study of patients and donors after allogeneic stem cell transplantation. TCRdb itself ran the RT-PCR reads through MiXCR, one entry per CDR3 protein. The profile shows 150,000 to 200,000 distinct CDR3 sequences, approximately 28% of them singletons. This clonotype was observed once. Germline CDR1 reads LGHNA; CDR2 reads YNFKEQ. V lost 5 bases and J 3 bases, leaving 23 bases between the germline ends. CDR3 length equals 17 residues. This receptor was identified in a human donor who was either an allogeneic HSCT recipient or a stem cell or donor lymphocyte infusion donor (not recorded which). It is not recorded whose cells these are; they may come from a transplant donor. The chain joins TRBV4-2 to TRBJ2-7, with D tentatively TRBD1 or TRBD2 (6 bases each). Input material: blood, either unsorted or a sorted T cell fraction (not recorded which). The CDR3 protein is CASSKVGGASSSYEQYF. Written as DNA, the CDR3 is TGTGCCAGCAGCAAAGTGGGGGGCGCAAGCTCGAGCTACGAGCAGTACTTC.